One sample yielded the 23 T cell receptor beta chains listed below, sequenced in a study of blood T cells in healthy people across ages. Sample-barcoded 5' priming and a J-beta primer mix drove a second PCR of roughly 7 to 11 cycles. Each CDR3 protein gets one entry after TCRdb re-called the 5' RACE reads with MiXCR. The table lists some 560,000 distinct CDR3 sequences, about 29% of them singletons. These data were likewise used in another study, on T cells of mothers and their children.

The sample comprised blood. These receptors were taken from a boy aged 2 to 10 in good health.

The genes are TRBV7-9 and TRBJ2-3; 10 nucleotides agree with TRBD2. The junction had 11 bases not matched to a gene; V was cut back by 2 bases and J by 3 bases. The CDR3 has 18 amino acids. CDR1 is SEHNR, CDR2 FQNEAQ, per germline (reference sequence). The CDR3 nucleotides are TGTGCCAGCAGCTTAACCCCATGGGTAGCGGGAGGAACAGATACGCAGTATTTT. Translating it yields CASSLTPWVAGGTDTQYF.

In this sample, this clonotype turned up many times. The V call is TRBV20-1, the J call TRBJ2-7; D ambiguous. V was clipped by 3 bases and J by 2 bases, with 11 bases between them. From germline, CDR1 is DFQATT and CDR2 SNEGSKA (reference sequence). The CDR3 runs 13 residues. The DNA of the CDR3 is TGCAGTGCTAGGTGGAGAGTAACCTACGAGCAGTACTTC. This encodes CSARWRVTYEQYF.

This chain uses TRBV3-1 with TRBJ2-7, with no clear D. This CDR3 is built from 14 residues. From germline, CDR1 is LGHDT and CDR2 YNNKEL (reference sequence). V lost 4 bases, J lost 6 bases, and 16 bases lay in between. The CDR3 sequence: CASSRVLKTCEQYF. The CDR3 coding sequence is TGTGCCAGCAGCCGCGTACTAAAGACCTGCGAGCAGTACTTC.

This clonotype has only a few counts. Germline and junction disagree at one end, which may indicate a read error. The chain carries TRBV11-2 and TRBJ2-5; 11 bases align to TRBD2. CDR1 and CDR2 from the germline V gene are SGHAT and FQNNGV. The CDR3 length is 15 residues. The CDR3 here is CAGSRTSGYQETQYF. The CDR3 DNA reads TGTGCCGGCAGCCGGACTAGCGGGTATCAAGAGACCCAGTACTTC.

CDR3 nucleotide sequence: TGTGCCAGCTCCCTTAGAGCCCCACTGGGGTCCTACGAGCAGTACTTC. It yields the protein CASSLRAPLGSYEQYF. The chain carries TRBV18 and TRBJ2-7, with no clear D. The ends were cut back, 6 bases at V and 1 base at J, with 19 bases in the middle. This CDR3 comprises 16 residues. Germline CDR1 KGHSH, CDR2 LQKENI.

The V and J genes are TRBV5-1 and TRBJ2-2; 10 bases align to TRBD2. Trimming at V came to 0 bases and at J to 1 base, leaving 6 bases not matched to a gene. Germline V lookup: CDR1 SGHRS, CDR2 YFSETQ. CDR3 length equals 18 residues. The CDR3: CASSLASSGRLNTGELFF. Written as DNA, the CDR3 is TGCGCCAGCAGCTTGGCGAGTAGCGGGAGGCTGAACACCGGGGAGCTGTTTTTT.

V gene TRBV6-2 or TRBV6-3 combines with J gene TRBJ2-5; possible D gene TRBD2, 6 bases. Near its end, the DNA agrees better with TRBJ2-1, so the J call may be wrong. Germline values: CDR1 MNHEY, CDR2 SVGEGT. This CDR3 is built from 14 residues. CDR3: CASSYGREYNEQFF. The DNA for the CDR3 is TGTGCCAGCAGTTACGGGCGGGAATACAATGAGCAGTTCTTC.

The chain has TRBV7-9 and TRBJ2-5, with D uncertain. Germline V gene sequence: CDR1 SEHNR, CDR2 FQNEAQ (reference sequence). The CDR3 covers 15 residues. Trimming took 5 bases from V and 3 from J, leaving 16 bases between them. The CDR3 is CASSGASTWEETQYF. The CDR3 region has the DNA TGTGCCAGCAGCGGAGCTAGTACCTGGGAAGAGACCCAGTACTTC.

In its sample, this clonotype was seen a few times. This chain connects TRBV12-3 or TRBV12-4 to TRBJ2-5, with D uncertain. Trimming left V 3 bases short and J 2 bases short, with 10 bases between. The CDR3 loop spans 14 amino acids. CDR3 region: CASSLFQKQETQYF. The CDR3 DNA reads as TGTGCCAGCAGTTTGTTCCAGAAACAAGAGACCCAGTACTTC.

V usage is TRBV7-2 and J usage is TRBJ2-3; TRBD2 might be the D (7 bases). Germline-derived CDR1 and CDR2 are SGHTA and FQGNSA. Trimming removed 5 bases at V and 4 bases at J, with 16 bases between. The CDR3 consists of 15 residues. The CDR3 here is CASSIIGGGADTQYF. As DNA, the CDR3 is TGTGCCAGCAGCATCATTGGGGGGGGCGCAGATACGCAGTATTTT.

The V call is TRBV30, the J call TRBJ2-2; D not certain. CDR3 length equals 13 residues. Deletions cut 2 bases from V and 0 bases from J, with 4 bases between. Germline lookup yields CDR1 GTSNPN and CDR2 SVGIG (reference sequence). The CDR3 sequence is CAWSQTNTGELFF. In DNA form, the CDR3 reads TGTGCCTGGAGTCAGACGAACACCGGGGAGCTGTTTTTT.

In this sample, this clonotype turned up a few times. The chain is built from TRBV12-3 or TRBV12-4 and TRBJ2-3; D gene unclear. The V gene lost 2 bases and the J gene lost 6 bases, with 24 bases spanning the gap. This CDR3 is built from 18 residues. The CDR3 sequence is CASSLKSSGYGFRDTQYF. CDR3 sequence (DNA): TGTGCCAGCAGTTTAAAAAGTTCGGGCTACGGATTTAGGGATACGCAGTATTTT.

The chain carries TRBV6-5 and TRBJ2-1; 14 bases align to TRBD2. This CDR3 region has 15 residues. With 6 bases clipped from V and 6 bases from J, the junction kept 4 bases outside the gene matches. CDR1 and CDR2 (germline): MNHEY, SVGAGI. The CDR3 is CASSLTSGRANEQFF. DNA of the CDR3: TGTGCCAGCAGCCTGACTAGCGGGAGGGCCAATGAGCAGTTCTTC.

In this sample, this clonotype turned up a few times. J is TRBJ2-7 and V is TRBV11-2; 9 bases are a match to TRBD2. In germline, CDR1 is SGHAT, CDR2 FQNNGV. The trim removed 3 bases at V and 10 bases at J, leaving 7 bases unmatched. The CDR3 contains 13 residues. The CDR3 sequence: CASSFGTSSVQYF. The CDR3 DNA follows: TGTGCCAGCAGCTTTGGGACTAGCAGCGTACAGTACTTC.

The chain has TRBV30 and TRBJ2-5; D could derive from TRBD1 or TRBD2 (5 bases each). The germline gives CDR1 GTSNPN, CDR2 SVGIG (reference sequence). The CDR3 totals 14 residues. V was pared by 5 bases and J by 5 bases, with 18 bases between. The CDR3 bases are TGTGCCTGGGACGGGGCTGGTCCTAGGGAGACCCAGTACTTC. Protein: CAWDGAGPRETQYF.

This clonotype was detected a few times. CDR3 loop: CASSPDRTSSYNEQFF. The DNA of the CDR3 is TGTGCCAGCAGTCCGGACAGGACTAGCTCCTACAATGAGCAGTTCTTC. The rearrangement uses TRBV11-2 and TRBJ2-1, with D possibly called TRBD1 or TRBD2 (7 bases each). V lost 6 bases to trimming and J lost 0 bases, with 15 bases between them. CDR3 length: 16 amino acids. The germline gives CDR1 SGHAT, CDR2 FQNNGV.

This clonotype was picked up a small number of times. The V and J genes are TRBV12-3 or TRBV12-4 and TRBJ2-5; 12 nucleotides line up with TRBD2. The CDR3 is made up of 15 amino acids. J lost 6 bases, V lost 4 bases, and 6 bases had no gene match. This chain's CDR3 is CASSSPTSGRKTQYF. The CDR3 DNA sequence: TGTGCCAGCAGTTCCCCCACTAGCGGGAGGAAGACCCAGTACTTC.

The V call is TRBV10-3, the J call TRBJ2-3; 13 nucleotides match TRBD2. Germline V gene data show CDR1 as ENHRY and CDR2 as SYGVKD. V was pared by 4 bases and J by 2 bases, with 9 bases of the junction left unmatched. This CDR3 has 18 residues. CDR3 DNA: TGTGCCATCAGTGGGGTGACTAGCGGGGGGCTCTCCACAGATACGCAGTATTTT. Translating it yields CAISGVTSGGLSTDTQYF.

This chain joins TRBV20-1 and TRBJ2-3; the match to TRBD2 covers 12 bases. J lost 7 bases, V lost 3 bases, and 8 bases had no gene match. The CDR3 contains 15 residues. Germline lookup yields CDR1 DFQATT and CDR2 SNEGSKA (reference sequence). In nucleotides, the CDR3 is TGCAGTGCTAGTCCTCTAGCGGGGGGGCCGTATACGCAGTATTTT. Its translation is CSASPLAGGPYTQYF.

The rearrangement links TRBV7-9 to TRBJ2-2; D remains unclear. This CDR3 contains 12 residues. From germline, CDR1 is SEHNR and CDR2 FQNEAQ (reference sequence). V gave up 4 bases and J gave up 8 bases, with 8 bases separating them. The CDR3 loop reads CASSYPRGELFF. In nucleotides, the CDR3 is TGTGCCAGCAGCTACCCTAGGGGGGAGCTGTTTTTT.

The genes are TRBV29-1 and TRBJ2-2; TRBD2 might be the D (5 bases). CDR1 SQVTM and CDR2 ANQGSEA come from the germline V gene. The CDR3 loop spans 14 amino acids. The DNA of the CDR3 is TGCAGTCCCGAACCGGGGTCGAGCACCGGGGAGCTGTTTTTT. Its protein product is CSPEPGSSTGELFF.

The V call is TRBV2, the J call TRBJ2-4; D is unresolved. The CDR3 consists of 12 residues. V was clipped by 5 bases and J by 5 bases, with 7 bases between them. Germline loops: CDR1 SNHLY, CDR2 FYNNEI. CDR3 DNA: TGTGCCAGCAGTCCGGAGCAAAACATTCAGTACTTC. Protein: CASSPEQNIQYF.

This sequence joins TRBV7-3 and TRBJ1-1; D not certain. Germline V gene sequence: CDR1 SGHTA, CDR2 FQGTGA. The CDR3 length is 12 residues. The V end lost 1 base, the J end lost 8 bases, and 8 bases lay between the germline ends. This chain's CDR3 is CASSLNGQEAFF. CDR3 DNA: TGTGCCAGCAGCTTAAATGGGCAGGAAGCTTTCTTT.